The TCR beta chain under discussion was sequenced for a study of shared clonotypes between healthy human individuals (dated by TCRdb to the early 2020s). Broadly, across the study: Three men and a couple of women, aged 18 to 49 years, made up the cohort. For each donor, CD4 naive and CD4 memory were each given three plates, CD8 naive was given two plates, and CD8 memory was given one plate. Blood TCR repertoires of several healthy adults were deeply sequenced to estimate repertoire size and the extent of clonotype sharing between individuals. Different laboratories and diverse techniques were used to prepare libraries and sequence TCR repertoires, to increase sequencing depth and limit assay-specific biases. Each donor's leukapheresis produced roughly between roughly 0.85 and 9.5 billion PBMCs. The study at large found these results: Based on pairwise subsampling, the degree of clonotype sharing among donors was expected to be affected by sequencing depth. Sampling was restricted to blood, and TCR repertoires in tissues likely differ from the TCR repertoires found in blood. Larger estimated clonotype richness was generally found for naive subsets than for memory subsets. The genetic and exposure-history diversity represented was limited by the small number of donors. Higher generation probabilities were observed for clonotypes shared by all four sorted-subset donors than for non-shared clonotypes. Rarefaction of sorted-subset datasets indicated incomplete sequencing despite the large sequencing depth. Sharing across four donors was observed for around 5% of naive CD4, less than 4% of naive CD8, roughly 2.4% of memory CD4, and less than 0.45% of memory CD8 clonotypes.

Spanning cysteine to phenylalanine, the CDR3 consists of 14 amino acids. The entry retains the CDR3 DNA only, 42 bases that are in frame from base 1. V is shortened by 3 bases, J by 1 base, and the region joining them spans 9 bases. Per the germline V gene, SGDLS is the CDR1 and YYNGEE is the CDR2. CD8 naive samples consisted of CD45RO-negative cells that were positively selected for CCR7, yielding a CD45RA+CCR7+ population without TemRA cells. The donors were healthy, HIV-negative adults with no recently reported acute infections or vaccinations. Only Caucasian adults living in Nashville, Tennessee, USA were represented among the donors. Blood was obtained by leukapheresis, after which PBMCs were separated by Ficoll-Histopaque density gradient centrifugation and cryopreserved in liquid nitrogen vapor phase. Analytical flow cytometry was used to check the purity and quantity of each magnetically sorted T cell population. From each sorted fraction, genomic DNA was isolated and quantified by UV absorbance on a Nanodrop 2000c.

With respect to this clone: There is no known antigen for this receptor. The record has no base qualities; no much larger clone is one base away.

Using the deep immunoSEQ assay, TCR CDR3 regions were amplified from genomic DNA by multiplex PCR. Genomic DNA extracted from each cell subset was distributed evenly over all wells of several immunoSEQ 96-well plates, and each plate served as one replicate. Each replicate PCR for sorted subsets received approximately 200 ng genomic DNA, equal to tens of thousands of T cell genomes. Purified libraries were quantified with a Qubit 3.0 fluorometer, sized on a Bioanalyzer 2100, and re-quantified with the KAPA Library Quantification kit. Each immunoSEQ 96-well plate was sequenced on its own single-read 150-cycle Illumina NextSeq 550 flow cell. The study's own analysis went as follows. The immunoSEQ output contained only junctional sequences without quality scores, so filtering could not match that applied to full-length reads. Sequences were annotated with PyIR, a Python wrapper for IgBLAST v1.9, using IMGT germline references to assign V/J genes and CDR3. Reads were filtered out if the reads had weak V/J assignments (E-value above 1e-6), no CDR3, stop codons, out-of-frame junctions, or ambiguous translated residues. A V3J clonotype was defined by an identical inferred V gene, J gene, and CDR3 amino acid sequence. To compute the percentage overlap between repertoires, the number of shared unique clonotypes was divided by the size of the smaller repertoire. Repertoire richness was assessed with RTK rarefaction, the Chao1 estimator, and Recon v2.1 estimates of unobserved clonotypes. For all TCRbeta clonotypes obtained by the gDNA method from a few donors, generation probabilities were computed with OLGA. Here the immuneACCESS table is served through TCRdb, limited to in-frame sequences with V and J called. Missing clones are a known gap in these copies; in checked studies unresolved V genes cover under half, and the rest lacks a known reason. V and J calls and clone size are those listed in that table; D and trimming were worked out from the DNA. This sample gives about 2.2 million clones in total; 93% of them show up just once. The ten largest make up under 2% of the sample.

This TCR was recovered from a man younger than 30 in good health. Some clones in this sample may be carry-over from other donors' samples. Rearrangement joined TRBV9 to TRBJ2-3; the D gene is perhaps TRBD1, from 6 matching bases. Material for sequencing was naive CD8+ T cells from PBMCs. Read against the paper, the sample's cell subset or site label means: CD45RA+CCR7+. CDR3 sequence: CASSEGGGTDTQYF. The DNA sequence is TGTGCCAGCAGCGAAGGGGGAGGCACAGATACGCAGTATTTT.